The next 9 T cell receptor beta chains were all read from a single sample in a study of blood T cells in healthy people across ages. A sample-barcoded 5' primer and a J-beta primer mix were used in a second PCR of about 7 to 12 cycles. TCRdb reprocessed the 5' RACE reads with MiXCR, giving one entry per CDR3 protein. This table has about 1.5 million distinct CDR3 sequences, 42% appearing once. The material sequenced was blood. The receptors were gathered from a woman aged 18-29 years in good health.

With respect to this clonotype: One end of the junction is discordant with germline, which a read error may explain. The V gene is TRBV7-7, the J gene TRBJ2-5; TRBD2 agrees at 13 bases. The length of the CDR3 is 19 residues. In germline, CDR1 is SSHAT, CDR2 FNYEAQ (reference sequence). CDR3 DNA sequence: TGTGCTAGCAGCTCGACCTACACCTGGACTAGCGGGGGTATCAATGAGCAGTACTTC. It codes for CASSSTYTWTSGGINEQYF. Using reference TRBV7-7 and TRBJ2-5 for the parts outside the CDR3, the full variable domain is GAGVSQSPRYKVTKRGQDVTLRCDPISSHATLYWYQQALGQGPEFLTYFNYEAQPDKSGLPSDRFSAERPEGSISTLTIQRTEQRDSAMYRCASSSTYTWTSGGINEQYFGPGTRLLVL.

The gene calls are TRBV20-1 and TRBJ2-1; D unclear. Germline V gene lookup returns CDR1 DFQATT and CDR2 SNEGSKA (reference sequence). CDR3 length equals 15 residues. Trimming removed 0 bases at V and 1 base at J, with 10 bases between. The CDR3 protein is CSARDPGGSYNEQFF. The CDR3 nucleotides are TGCAGTGCTAGAGACCCCGGTGGGTCCTACAATGAGCAGTTCTTC.

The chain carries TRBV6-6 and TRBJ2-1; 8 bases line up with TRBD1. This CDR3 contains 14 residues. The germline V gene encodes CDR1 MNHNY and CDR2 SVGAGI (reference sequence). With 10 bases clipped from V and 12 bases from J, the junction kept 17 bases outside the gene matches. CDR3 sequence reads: CATSKDREFLVQFF. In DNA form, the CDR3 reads TGTGCCACGTCAAAGGACAGGGAGTTTCTGGTGCAGTTCTTC.

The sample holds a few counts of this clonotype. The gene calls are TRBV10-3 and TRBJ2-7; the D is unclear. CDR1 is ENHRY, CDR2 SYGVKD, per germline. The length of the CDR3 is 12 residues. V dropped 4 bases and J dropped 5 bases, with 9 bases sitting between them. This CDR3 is CAISGPTNEQYF. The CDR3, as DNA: TGTGCCATCAGTGGACCAACCAACGAGCAGTACTTC.

The CDR3 region has the DNA TGTGCCAGCAGATCCCCTGCGGGAGGACCAGAGCAGTACTTC. Translated: CASRSPAGGPEQYF. The genes are TRBV7-2 and TRBJ2-5, with 8 bases matching TRBD2. V was clipped by 6 bases and J by 11 bases; unmatched bases: 14. Germline CDR1 SGHTA, CDR2 FQGNSA. The CDR3 sequence is 14 residues long.

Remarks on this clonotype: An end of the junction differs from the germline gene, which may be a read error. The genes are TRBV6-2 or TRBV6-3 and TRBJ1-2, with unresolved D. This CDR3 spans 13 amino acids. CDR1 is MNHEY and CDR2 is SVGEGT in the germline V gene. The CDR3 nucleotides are TGTGCCAGCAGTGACTCGCGGAACTATGGCTACACCTTC. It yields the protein CASSDSRNYGYTF.

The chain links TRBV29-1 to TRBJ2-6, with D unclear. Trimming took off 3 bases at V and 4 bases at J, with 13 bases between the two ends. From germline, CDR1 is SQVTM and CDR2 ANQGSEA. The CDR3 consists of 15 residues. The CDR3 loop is CSVDNGPLGANVLTF. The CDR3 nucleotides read TGCAGCGTTGATAACGGCCCTTTGGGGGCCAACGTCCTGACTTTC.

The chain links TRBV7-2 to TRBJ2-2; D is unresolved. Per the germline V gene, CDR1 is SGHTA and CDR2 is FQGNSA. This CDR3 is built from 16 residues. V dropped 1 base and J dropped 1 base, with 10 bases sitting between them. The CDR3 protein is CASSLDSRLNTGELFF. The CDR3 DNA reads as TGTGCCAGCAGCTTAGATAGCAGGCTGAACACCGGGGAGCTGTTTTTT.

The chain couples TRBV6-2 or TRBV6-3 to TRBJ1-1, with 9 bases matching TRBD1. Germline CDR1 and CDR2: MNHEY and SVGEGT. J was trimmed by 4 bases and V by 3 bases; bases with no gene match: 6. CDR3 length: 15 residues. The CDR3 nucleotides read TGTGCCAGCAGTTATGCCGGGACAGGGTTCACTGAAGCTTTCTTT. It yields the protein CASSYAGTGFTEAFF.